This TCR beta chain is drawn from a study of blood T cell repertoires in COVID-19. In the study overall: The analysed material was cDNA or gDNA that came from T cells, B-cell-depleted T cells, or PBMCs.

V was clipped by 4 bases and J by 4 bases; unmatched bases: 6. This CDR3 is 16 amino acids long. Germline V lookup: CDR1 SEHNR, CDR2 FQNEAQ (reference sequence). The data were produced by immunoSEQ multiplex PCR, yet TCRdb's version contains in-frame clones alone and is incomplete. Altogether just over 150,000 clones are present, roughly 82% being singletons, with the ten largest covering under 9%. Enrollment of patients from Seattle took place during active infection, with longitudinal follow-up. The chain couples TRBV7-9 to TRBJ2-4, with TRBD2 matching over 11 bases. The sequence was collected from a woman in her 40s with COVID-19, enrolled during active disease. What was sequenced was peripheral blood. This CDR3 reads CASSSQTSGKKNIQYF. The CDR3 DNA follows: TGTGCCAGCAGCTCCCAGACTAGCGGGAAAAAAAACATTCAGTACTTC. Complete variable domain (other parts from reference TRBV7-9 and TRBJ2-4): DTGVSQNPRHKITKRGQNVTFRCDPISEHNRLYWYRQTLGQGPEFLTYFQNEAQLEKSRLLSDRFSAERPKGSFSTLEIQRTEQGDSAMYLCASSSQTSGKKNIQYFGAGTRLSVL.